The sequence of this TCR beta chain was determined in a study of early T cells in non-severe SARS-CoV-2 infection. Study-wide results and limits: Matches to VDJdb favored anti-spike CD8 responses and missed private and CD4 specificities.

TCRdb redid the calling of the 5' RACE reads with MiXCR, one entry per CDR3 protein. The table includes roughly 50,000 distinct CDR3 sequences, approximately 8% detected once. This clonotype was observed a handful of times. Its antigen is unidentified. The CDR3 has 13 residues. Trimming stripped 4 bases from V and 5 bases from J, with 9 bases between. CDR1 is SGHDN, CDR2 FVKESK, per germline. The receptor was derived from an adult who was a healthcare worker with PCR-confirmed SARS-CoV-2 infection or an uninfected control (not recorded which). The chain combines TRBV14 with TRBJ2-4; D remains ambiguous. The sequenced sample was whole blood. CDR3 coding DNA: TGTGCCAGCAGCCCGGTCGGTCAAAACATTCAGTACTTC. This translates into CASSPVGQNIQYF.